Each of the 12 T cell receptor beta chains below was sequenced from the same sample in a study of cytomegalovirus exposure and HLA in healthy donors. PCR primers comprised 60 Vbeta and 13 Jbeta primers. The table came from immunoSEQ multiplex PCR; TCRdb's copy has only in-frame clones and leaves some out. This sample has fewer than 110,000 clones, with roughly 70% found just once. Sequencing input: PBMCs. The source is a woman aged 40 to 50 in good health and CMV-seropositive.

The CDR3, as DNA: TGTGCCAGCAGCTTAGGCAGGGGGGCTCAAGAGACCCAGTACTTC. Translation: CASSLGRGAQETQYF. V and J are TRBV11-2 and TRBJ2-5; possibly TRBD1 for D (7 bases). Per the germline V gene, CDR1 is SGHAT and CDR2 is FQNNGV. V lost 1 base and J lost 2, with 11 bases in between. CDR3 length equals 15 residues.

The chain recombines TRBV4-1 with TRBJ2-1, with 11 nucleotides matching TRBD2. Germline V gene sequence: CDR1 MGHRA, CDR2 YSYEKL. Trimming took 2 bases from V and 0 from J; bases not matched to a gene: 12. This CDR3 contains 20 residues. CDR3 DNA: TGCGCCAGCAGCCAACCCTTAGCGGGGGGGTCCCAGAGCTCCTACAATGAGCAGTTCTTC. As protein: CASSQPLAGGSQSSYNEQFF.

This chain joins TRBV19 and TRBJ2-2; D not resolved. CDR1 is LNHDA and CDR2 is SQIVND in the germline V gene (reference sequence). The V end was cut by 6 bases, the J end by 3 bases, with 8 bases between. The CDR3 loop spans 13 amino acids. Written as DNA, the CDR3 is TGTGCCAGTAGCGCAGGATACACCGGGGAGCTGTTTTTT. It codes for CASSAGYTGELFF.

The chain has TRBV2 and TRBJ2-1; D is possibly TRBD2 (7 bases). Germline lookup yields CDR1 SNHLY and CDR2 FYNNEI. CDR3 length: 11 residues. Trimming left V 10 bases short and J 14 bases short, with 18 bases between. CDR3 bases: TGTGCCATCTACCTGGGGGGGGGCGAGTTCTTC. This sequence encodes CAIYLGGGEFF.

The chain employs TRBV5-1 and TRBJ1-1; no clear D gene. Trimming pared 1 base from V and 5 bases from J, leaving 15 bases between. CDR3 size: 15 residues. Germline V CDR1 and CDR2: SGHRS, YFSETQ. The CDR3 sequence is CASSLKGMKETEAFF. DNA for the CDR3: TGCGCCAGCAGCTTGAAAGGAATGAAGGAGACTGAAGCTTTCTTT.

The chain combines TRBV10-1 with TRBJ2-7; the match to TRBD2 covers 10 bases. The germline gives CDR1 WNHNN, CDR2 SYGVQD (reference sequence). The J segment lost 9 bases and the V segment lost 0 bases, leaving 8 bases of the junction unmatched. The CDR3 has 15 amino acids. The CDR3 loop is CASSESSGGARRQYF. The CDR3 DNA is TGCGCCAGCAGTGAGTCCAGCGGGGGGGCCCGGAGGCAGTACTTC.

Only one count was recorded for this clone. The chain links TRBV7-2 to TRBJ1-6; possible D gene TRBD1, 5 bases. Trimming took off 1 base at V and 10 bases at J, with 14 bases between the two ends. The germline V gene encodes CDR1 SGHTA and CDR2 FQGNSA. There are 15 residues in the CDR3. CDR3 in amino acids: CASSLGGSLGSPLHF. The CDR3 DNA sequence: TGTGCCAGCAGCTTAGGGGGCAGCCTCGGGTCACCCCTCCACTTT.

This clone has more than one count but fewer than ten. The rearrangement links TRBV30 to TRBJ1-2; 8 bases are a match to TRBD1. With V trimmed by 5 bases and J by 2 bases, 7 bases remained unmatched. From germline, CDR1 is GTSNPN and CDR2 SVGIG (reference sequence). The CDR3 has 14 amino acids. The CDR3 loop reads CAWEAGTGNYGYTF. In nucleotides, the CDR3 is TGTGCCTGGGAGGCCGGGACAGGAAACTATGGCTACACCTTC.

The chain employs TRBV5-1 and TRBJ2-3; 8 bases map to TRBD2. The CDR3 length is 17 residues. Germline V lookup: CDR1 SGHRS, CDR2 YFSETQ. V shed 0 bases, J shed 0 bases, and the junction held 6 bases outside the gene matches. Written as DNA, the CDR3 is TGCGCCAGCAGCTTGGCGGTTGGGACTAGAAGCACAGATACGCAGTATTTT. It yields the protein CASSLAVGTRSTDTQYF.

This clone appeared a single time. The V gene is TRBV5-6, the J gene TRBJ1-2, with 8 bases that match TRBD1. The CDR3 covers 14 residues. V shed 4 bases and J 2 bases; nucleotides not matched to a gene: 4. Looked up from germline, CDR1 is SGHDT and CDR2 is YYEEEE. The CDR3 DNA sequence: TGTGCCAGCAGCCCTCGGACAGGGAACTATGGCTACACCTTC. Translation: CASSPRTGNYGYTF.

V usage is TRBV6-1 and J usage is TRBJ1-1, with 7 bases aligning to TRBD1. The J segment lost 1 base and the V segment lost 7 bases, leaving 6 bases of the junction unmatched. In germline, CDR1 is MNHNS, CDR2 SASEGT. The CDR3 loop spans 14 amino acids. Here the CDR3 reads CASTVGTANTEAFF. CDR3 nucleotides: TGTGCCAGCACTGTGGGGACAGCGAACACTGAAGCTTTCTTT.

The chain couples TRBV27 to TRBJ1-2, with 9 bases aligning to TRBD1. With 6 bases clipped from V and 4 bases from J, the junction kept 9 bases outside the gene matches. This CDR3 spans 15 amino acids. CDR1 MNHEY and CDR2 SMNVEV come from the germline V gene (reference sequence). The CDR3 loop reads CASSGTGLQSYGYTF. CDR3 DNA: TGTGCCAGCAGCGGGACAGGGCTCCAAAGCTATGGCTACACCTTC.